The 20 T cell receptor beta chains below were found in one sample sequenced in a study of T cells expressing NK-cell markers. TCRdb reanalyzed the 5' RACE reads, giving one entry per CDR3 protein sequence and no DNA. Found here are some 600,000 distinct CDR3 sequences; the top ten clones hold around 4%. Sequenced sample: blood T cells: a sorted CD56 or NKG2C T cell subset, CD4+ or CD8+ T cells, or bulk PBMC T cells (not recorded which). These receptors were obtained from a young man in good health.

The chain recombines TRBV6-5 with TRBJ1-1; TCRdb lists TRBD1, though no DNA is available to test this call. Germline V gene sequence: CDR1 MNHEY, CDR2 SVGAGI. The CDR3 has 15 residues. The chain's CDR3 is CASSYSGQGVAEAFF.

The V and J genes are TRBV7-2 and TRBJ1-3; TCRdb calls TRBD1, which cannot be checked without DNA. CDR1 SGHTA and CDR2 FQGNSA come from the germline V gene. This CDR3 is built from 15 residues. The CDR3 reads CASKPADRDGNTIYF.

CDR3 region: CASSPSSSQETQYF. The chain is built from TRBV5-1 and TRBJ2-5. The CDR3 has 14 residues. CDR1 SGHRS and CDR2 YFSETQ come from the germline V gene.

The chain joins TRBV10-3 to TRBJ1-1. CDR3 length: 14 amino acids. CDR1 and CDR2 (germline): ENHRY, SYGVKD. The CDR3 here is CAISGRQSNTEAFF.

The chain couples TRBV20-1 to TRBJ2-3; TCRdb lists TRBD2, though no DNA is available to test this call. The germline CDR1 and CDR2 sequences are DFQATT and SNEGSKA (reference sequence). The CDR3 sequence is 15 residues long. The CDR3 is CSARLARRSTDTQYF.

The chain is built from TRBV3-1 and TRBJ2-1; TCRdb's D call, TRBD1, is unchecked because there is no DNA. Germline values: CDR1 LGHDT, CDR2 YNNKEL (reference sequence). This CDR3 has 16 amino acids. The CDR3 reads CASSQGLQGIYNEQFF.

The CDR3 region is CSAKRILQGKREQYF. V is TRBV20-1 and J is TRBJ2-7; without DNA, the TCRdb call of TRBD1 cannot be checked. This CDR3 region has 15 residues. Germline assignment: CDR1 DFQATT and CDR2 SNEGSKA (reference sequence).

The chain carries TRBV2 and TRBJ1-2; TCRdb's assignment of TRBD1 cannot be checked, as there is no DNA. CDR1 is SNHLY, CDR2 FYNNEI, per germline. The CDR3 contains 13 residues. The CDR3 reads CASRRSGDGGYTF.

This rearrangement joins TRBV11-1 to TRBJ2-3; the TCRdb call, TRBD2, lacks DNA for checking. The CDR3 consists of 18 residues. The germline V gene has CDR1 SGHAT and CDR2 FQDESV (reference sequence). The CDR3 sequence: CASSSQRTSGKDTDTQYF.

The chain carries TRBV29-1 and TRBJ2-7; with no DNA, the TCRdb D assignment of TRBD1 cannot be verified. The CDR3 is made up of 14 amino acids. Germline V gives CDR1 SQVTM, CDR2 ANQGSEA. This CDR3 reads CSARGGQSFYEQYF.

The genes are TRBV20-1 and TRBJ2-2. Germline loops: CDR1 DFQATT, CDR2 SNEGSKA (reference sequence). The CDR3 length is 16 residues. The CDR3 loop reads CSARPISGFNTGELFF.

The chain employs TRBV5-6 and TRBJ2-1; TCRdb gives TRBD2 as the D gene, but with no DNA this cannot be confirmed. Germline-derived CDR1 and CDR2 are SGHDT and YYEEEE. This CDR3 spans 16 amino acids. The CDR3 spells CASSPDPSGTSGRQFF.

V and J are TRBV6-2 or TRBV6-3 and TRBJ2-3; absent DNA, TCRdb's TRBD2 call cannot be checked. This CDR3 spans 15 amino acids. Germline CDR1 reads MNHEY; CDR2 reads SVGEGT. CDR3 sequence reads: CASSYSAGGPDTQYF.

The CDR3 sequence: CASESAGEETQYF. The V call is TRBV6-5, the J call TRBJ2-5; checking the TCRdb D call of TRBD1 is not possible without DNA. Germline-derived CDR1 and CDR2 are MNHEY and SVGAGI. The CDR3 runs 13 residues.

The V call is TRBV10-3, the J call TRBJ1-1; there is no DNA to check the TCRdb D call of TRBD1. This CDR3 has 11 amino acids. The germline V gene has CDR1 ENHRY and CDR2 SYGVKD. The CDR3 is CAISRGTEAFF.

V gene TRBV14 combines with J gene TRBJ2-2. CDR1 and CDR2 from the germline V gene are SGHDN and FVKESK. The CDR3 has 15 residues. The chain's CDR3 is CASSPPRLYTGELFF.

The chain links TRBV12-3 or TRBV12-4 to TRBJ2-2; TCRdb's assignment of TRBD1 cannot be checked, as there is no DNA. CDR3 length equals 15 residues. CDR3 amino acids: CASGKRRRNTGELFF.

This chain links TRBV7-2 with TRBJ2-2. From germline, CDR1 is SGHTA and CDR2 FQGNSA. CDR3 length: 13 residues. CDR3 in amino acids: CASSLDRVGELFF.

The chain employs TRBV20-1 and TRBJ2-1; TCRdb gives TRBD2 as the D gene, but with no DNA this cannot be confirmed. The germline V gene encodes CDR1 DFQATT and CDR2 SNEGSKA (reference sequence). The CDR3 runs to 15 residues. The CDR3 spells CSAGRLAGPPGEQFF.

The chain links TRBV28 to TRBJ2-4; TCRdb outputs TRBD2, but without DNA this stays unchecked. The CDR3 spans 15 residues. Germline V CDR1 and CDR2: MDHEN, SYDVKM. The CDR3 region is CASSSRDLAKNIQYF.